This T cell receptor beta chain was captured in a study of monozygotic twins with inflammatory bowel disease. Around 3.5 ug of total RNA went into each TCR library. TCRdb re-called the 5' RACE reads; every CDR3 protein appears as one record, without DNA. This repertoire includes some 450,000 distinct CDR3 sequences. Without any T cell sorting, total RNA was isolated from whole blood. Regarding this clonotype: Its specificity is unknown.

The CDR3 sequence is 14 residues long. Study-level results: Discordant twins showed the same repertoire similarity as concordant twins, possibly from limited power. Results did not support any single strong IBD-associated signal or clonotype.

The TCR was taken from a human donor with ulcerative colitis or Crohn's disease, or a healthy co-twin of an affected twin (not recorded which). The sequencing input was blood. The gene calls are TRBV12-3 or TRBV12-4 and TRBJ2-5; the TCRdb call, TRBD2, lacks DNA for checking. CDR3 loop: CASGDRALGETQYF.